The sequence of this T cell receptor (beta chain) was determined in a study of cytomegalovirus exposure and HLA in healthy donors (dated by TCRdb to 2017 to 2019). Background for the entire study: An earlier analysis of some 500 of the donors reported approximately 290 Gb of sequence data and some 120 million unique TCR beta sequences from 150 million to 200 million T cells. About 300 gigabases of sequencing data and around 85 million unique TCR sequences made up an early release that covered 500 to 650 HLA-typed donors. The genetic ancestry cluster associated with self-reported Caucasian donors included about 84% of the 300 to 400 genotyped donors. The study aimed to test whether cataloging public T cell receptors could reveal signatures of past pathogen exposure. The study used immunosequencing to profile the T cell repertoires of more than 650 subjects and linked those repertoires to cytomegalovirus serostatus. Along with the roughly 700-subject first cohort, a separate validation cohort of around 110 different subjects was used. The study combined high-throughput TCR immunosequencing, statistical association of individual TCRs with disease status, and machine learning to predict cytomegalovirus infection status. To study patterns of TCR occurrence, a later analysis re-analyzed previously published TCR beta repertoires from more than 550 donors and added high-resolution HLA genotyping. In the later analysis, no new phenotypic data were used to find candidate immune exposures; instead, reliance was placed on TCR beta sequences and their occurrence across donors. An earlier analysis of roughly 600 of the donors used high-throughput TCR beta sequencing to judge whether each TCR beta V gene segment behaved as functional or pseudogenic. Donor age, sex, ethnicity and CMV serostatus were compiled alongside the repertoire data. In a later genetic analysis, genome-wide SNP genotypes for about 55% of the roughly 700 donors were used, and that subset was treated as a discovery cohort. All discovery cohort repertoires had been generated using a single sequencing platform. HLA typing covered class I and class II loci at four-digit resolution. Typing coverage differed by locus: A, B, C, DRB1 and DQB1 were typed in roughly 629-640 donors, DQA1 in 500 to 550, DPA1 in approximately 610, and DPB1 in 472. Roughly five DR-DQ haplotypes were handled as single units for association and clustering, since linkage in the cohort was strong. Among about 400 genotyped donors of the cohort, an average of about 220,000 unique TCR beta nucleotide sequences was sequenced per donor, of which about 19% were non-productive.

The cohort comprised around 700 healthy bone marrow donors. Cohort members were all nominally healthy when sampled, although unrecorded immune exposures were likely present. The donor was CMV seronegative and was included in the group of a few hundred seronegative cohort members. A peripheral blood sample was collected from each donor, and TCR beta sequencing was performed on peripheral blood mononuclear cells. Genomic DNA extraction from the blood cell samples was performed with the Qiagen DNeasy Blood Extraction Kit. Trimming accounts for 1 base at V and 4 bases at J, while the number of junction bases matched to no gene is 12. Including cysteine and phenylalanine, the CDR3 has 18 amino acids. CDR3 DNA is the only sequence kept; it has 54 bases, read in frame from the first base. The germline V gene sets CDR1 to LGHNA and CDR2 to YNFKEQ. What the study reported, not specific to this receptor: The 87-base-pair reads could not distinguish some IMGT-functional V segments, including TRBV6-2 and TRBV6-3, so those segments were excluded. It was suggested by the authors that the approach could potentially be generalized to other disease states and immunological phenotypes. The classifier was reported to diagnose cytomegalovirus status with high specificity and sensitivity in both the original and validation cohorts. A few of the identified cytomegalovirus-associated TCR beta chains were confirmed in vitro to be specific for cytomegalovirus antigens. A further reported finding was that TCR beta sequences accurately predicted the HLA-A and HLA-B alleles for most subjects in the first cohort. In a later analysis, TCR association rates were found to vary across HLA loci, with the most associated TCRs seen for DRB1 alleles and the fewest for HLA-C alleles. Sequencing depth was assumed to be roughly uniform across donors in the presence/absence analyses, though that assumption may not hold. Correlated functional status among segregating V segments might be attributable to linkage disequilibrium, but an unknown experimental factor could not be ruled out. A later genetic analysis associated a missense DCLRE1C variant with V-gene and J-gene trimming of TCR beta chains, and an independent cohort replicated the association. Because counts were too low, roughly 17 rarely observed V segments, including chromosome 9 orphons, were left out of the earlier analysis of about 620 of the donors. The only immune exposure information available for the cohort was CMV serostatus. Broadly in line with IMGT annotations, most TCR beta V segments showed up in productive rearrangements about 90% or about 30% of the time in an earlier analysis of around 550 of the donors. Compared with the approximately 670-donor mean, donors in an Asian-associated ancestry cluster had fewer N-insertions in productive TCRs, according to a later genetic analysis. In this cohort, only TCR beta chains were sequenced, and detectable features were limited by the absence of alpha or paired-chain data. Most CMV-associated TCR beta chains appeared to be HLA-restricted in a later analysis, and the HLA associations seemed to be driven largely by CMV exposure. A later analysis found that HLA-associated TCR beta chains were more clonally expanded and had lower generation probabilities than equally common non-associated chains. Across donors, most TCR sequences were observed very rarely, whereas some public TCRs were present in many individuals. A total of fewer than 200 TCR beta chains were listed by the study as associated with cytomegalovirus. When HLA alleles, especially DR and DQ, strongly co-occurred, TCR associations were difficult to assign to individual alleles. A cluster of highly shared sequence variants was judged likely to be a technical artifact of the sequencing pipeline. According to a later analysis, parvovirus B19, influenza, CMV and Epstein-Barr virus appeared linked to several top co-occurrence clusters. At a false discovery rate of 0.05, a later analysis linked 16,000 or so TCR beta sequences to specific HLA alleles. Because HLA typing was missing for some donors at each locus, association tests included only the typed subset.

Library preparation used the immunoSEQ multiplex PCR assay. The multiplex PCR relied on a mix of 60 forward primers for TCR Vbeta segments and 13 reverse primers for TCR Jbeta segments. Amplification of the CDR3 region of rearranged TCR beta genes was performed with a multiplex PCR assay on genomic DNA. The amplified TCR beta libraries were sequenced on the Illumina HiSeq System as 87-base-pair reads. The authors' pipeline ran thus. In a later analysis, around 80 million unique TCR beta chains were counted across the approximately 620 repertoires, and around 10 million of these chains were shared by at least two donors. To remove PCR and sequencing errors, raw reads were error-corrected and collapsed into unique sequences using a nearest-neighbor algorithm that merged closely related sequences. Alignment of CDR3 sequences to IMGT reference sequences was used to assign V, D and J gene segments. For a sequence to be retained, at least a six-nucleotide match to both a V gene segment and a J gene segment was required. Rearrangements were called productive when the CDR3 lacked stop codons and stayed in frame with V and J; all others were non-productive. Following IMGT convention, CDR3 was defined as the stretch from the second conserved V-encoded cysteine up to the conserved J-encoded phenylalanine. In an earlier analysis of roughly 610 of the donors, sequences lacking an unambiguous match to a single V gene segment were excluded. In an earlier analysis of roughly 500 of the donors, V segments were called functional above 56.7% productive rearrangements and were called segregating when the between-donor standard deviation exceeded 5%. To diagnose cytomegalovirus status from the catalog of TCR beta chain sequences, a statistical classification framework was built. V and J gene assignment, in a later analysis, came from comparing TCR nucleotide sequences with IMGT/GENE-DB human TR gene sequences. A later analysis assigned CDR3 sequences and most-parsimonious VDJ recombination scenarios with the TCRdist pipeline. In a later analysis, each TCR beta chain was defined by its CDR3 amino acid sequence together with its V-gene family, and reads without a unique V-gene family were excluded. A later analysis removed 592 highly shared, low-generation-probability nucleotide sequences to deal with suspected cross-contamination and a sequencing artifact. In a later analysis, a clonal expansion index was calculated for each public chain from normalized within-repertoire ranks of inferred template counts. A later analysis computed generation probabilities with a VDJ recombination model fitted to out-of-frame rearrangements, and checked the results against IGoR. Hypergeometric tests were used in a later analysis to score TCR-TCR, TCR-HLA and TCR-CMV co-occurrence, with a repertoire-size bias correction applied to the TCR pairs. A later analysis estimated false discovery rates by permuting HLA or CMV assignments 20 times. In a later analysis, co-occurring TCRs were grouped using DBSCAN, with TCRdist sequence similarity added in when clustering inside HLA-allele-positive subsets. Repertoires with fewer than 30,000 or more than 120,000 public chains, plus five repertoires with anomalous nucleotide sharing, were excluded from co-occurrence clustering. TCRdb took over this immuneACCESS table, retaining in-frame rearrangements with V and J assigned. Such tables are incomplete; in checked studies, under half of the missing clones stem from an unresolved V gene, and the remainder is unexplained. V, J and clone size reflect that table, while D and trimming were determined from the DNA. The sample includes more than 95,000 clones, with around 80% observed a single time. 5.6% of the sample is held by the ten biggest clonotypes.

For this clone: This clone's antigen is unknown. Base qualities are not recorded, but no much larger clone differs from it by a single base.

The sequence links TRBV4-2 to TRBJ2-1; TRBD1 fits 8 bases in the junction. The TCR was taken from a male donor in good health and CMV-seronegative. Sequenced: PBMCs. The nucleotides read TGTGCCAGCAGCCAAGGGGCCCCCCAGGGGGCCATTTACAATGAGCAGTTCTTC. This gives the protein CASSQGAPQGAIYNEQFF.